The rows below give T cell receptor beta chains drawn from one sample of a study of blood T cell repertoires in COVID-19. Repertoires were generated with immunoSEQ multiplex PCR, while TCRdb's copy carries only in-frame clones and drops some. The sample includes about 150,000 clones, 83% seen only once; the top ten take around an eighth. The sample was peripheral blood. The receptors come from a woman aged 60-75 years with COVID-19, enrolled during active disease. Both conserved end residues are part of each CDR3. A D gene is named only where the DNA matches it firmly. Only some rows state a clone size, as once, few, many or a class for expanded clones.

cdr3_aa d_call v_call clone_size
CASLAGGSTDTQYF TRBD2 TRBV7-9 many
CASSYEGSLSAFF - TRBV6-2/TRBV6-3 -
CAISFNGQMNTEAFF - TRBV10-3 -
CASTRTGNTGELFF TRBD1 TRBV27 -
CASSLSGTGTGNTIYF TRBD1 TRBV3-1/TRBV3-2 once
CASSPGHHYGYTF - TRBV5-6 -
CASSISYRDNSPLHF - TRBV19 -
CASSPLGGPADTQYF - TRBV7-3 -
CASSLEQGGNQPQHF TRBD1 TRBV7-9 -
CASSPLTGLSDTQYF TRBD2 TRBV19 once
CASSQDQTSVSYEQYF TRBD2 TRBV4-1 few
CASSEAGPTDTQYF - TRBV10-1 -
CASSEGLFNQPQHF - TRBV6-1 -
CASSFARDRGAYEQYF TRBD2 TRBV7-9 once
CASSLWGTGKHAYGYTF - TRBV5-6 -
CASSPDRATTGELFF TRBD1 TRBV5-1 -
CASSHGTAYEQYF - TRBV4-1 -
CASSVASGTNTDTQYF TRBD2 TRBV9 -
CASSETGLNYGYTF - TRBV27 -
CATSDSIAGGNEQFF TRBD2 TRBV24-1 -
CASSLTGGGGNQPQHF TRBD1 TRBV7-8 -
CASSWSTGSLNEQFF - TRBV11-3 -
CASSLSRGGFNEKLFF - TRBV5-8 once
CASSIAGGQYEQYF TRBD2 TRBV27 few
CANPRIAGRLGNTIYF - TRBV9 once
CSTRGGRGSSYEQYF - TRBV2 -
CASSRDRGSGNTIYF TRBD1 TRBV3-1/TRBV3-2 -
CASSPDSTNYGYTF - TRBV18 -
CASSVGTSEGSPLHF - TRBV9 -
CASSLLAGEDTQYF - TRBV11-2 -
CASSPGQGEWTQYF - TRBV7-3 once
CATSSLVQPQHF - TRBV15 -
CSASSLRSGNTIYF - TRBV20-1 -
CSAQTEYGYTF - TRBV20-1 once
CASNRDAQPQHF - TRBV2 -
CASSEGIGTYNEQFF - TRBV7-9 -
CASRTGGTGPEKLFF TRBD1 TRBV6-5 -
CATSRTVAGQETQYF TRBD2 TRBV15 -
CASSNWLHFYEQYF - TRBV21-1 -
CSAILGVEQYF - TRBV20-1 -
CATSDPSGAEANVLTF - TRBV24-1 once
CASSPGGPGADTQYF - TRBV7-3 few
CASQQTSSYNSPLHF - TRBV25-1 -
CASSGNRGPGTEAFF TRBD1 TRBV5-1 -
CASSFSRGQPQHF - TRBV27 -
CASILTGGKGPQPQHF TRBD1 TRBV6-6 -
CSASRGPGYTF TRBD1 TRBV20-1 once
CASSVAGEVEKLFF - TRBV6-1 -
CAVQGAYEQYF TRBD1 TRBV25-1 -
CASTGHLNTEAFF - TRBV6-6 -
CATSREYGNQPQHF - TRBV15 -
CASSPRHRTNYEQYF - TRBV18 -
CASSSYDRGTEAFF TRBD1 TRBV18 once
CASSLSLSRRGRGTDTQYF - TRBV7-3 -
CASSQGVGSDYGYTF - TRBV4-2 -